This TCR beta chain was observed in a study of glioma-infiltrating T cells after dendritic cell vaccination (dated by TCRdb to the mid-2010s). As for the study more broadly: The cohort comprised 15 or so glioblastoma patients from Phase I and II dendritic cell vaccination trials, 9 newly diagnosed and 6 with recurrent disease. To make the vaccine, monocyte-derived dendritic cells were cultured for approximately 7 days with IL-4 and GM-CSF and then pulsed overnight with autologous tumor lysate. Autologous tumor lysate-pulsed dendritic cell vaccination was administered to the patients between about 2003 and 2012. In glioblastoma patients vaccinated with dendritic cells, deep sequencing of TCR beta CDR3 regions served to measure the amount of tumor-infiltrating lymphocytes and to compare repertoires between tumor and blood. TCR sequencing metrics, including TIL content and tumor-blood repertoire overlap, were correlated with survival after dendritic cell vaccination. Patients received three intradermal dendritic cell vaccine injections at biweekly intervals in the arm below the axilla.

The CDR1 and CDR2 encoded by the germline V gene are SGDLS and YYNGEE. Trimming removed 4 bases from V and 7 bases from J; the gene matches leave 14 bases unexplained. The CDR3 runs 16 amino acids, cysteine and phenylalanine included. The CDR3 DNA has 48 bases and is translated from base 1. This clone is considered large (0.1 to 1%). This clone's antigen is unknown. No clone much larger than this one lies a single base away; base qualities are absent. The immunoSEQ assay amplified TCRB CDR3 regions from approximately 1.8 micrograms of genomic DNA, or from all available DNA when less than that amount was available. The multiplex PCR relied on 60 forward primers for TCR V beta segments and 13 reverse primers for J beta segments. To estimate the number of reads per starting template, synthetic control templates were added to each sample at limiting dilution. The Illumina HiSeq System generated sequencing reads of 87 bp. Per the original workflow: PCR and sequencing errors were removed by a nearest neighbor algorithm that merged closely related sequences. TCR overlap was measured as the percentage of unique tumor TCR beta sequences also present in the same patient's peripheral blood. TCRdb provides this immuneACCESS table in a form limited to in-frame rearrangements. Some clones are lacking; in checked studies, under half of them reflect an unresolved V gene, and why the rest are absent is not known. V, J and clone size reflect that table, while D and trimming were determined from the DNA. This sample gives approximately 99,000 clones in total; approximately 80% of them show up just once. About 5.5% of the sample rests with the top ten.

The study at large found these results: TCR clonality showed no direct relationship with survival, which suggests that a diverse polyclonal response may be important. The cohort was small and heterogeneous, with few patients having full blood and tumor sets and even fewer initial-recurrent tumor pairs. The response model built on TCR overlap across three groups was characterized as speculative, with prospective validation still needed. Longer time to progression and overall survival after dendritic cell vaccination were predicted by higher estimated pretreatment TIL content.

The meaning of the sample's time point label: after dendritic cell vaccination, including at tumor progression/relapse. Patients were selected for having adequate residual fresh-frozen tumor tissue and more than two years of available survival data. Although molecular status otherwise differed among the glioblastoma patients, no patient had an isocitrate dehydrogenase mutation. PBMC were collected before vaccination, two weeks after the third vaccination, and at tumor progression when it occurred. The Qiagen DNeasy Blood extraction Kit was used for extraction of genomic DNA. The starting material was blood, obtained after dendritic cell vaccination. This clonotype was obtained from a human donor with glioblastoma. This sequence uses TRBV9 and TRBJ2-7, with 10 middle bases fitting TRBD1. The sequenced DNA: TGTGCCAGCAGCCCTCTGGGCGGGACAGGGGATGGGGAGCAGTACTTC. It specifies CASSPLGGTGDGEQYF.